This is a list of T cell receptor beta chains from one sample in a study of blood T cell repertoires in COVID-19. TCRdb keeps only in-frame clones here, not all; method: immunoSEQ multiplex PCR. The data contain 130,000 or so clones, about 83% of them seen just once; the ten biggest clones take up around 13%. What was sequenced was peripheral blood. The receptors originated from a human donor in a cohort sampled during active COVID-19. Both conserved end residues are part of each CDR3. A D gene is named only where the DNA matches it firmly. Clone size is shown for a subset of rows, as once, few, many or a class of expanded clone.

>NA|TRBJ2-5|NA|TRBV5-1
CASSSRLGGIQETQYF
TGCGCCAGCAGCTCGCGACTAGGAGGGATCCAAGAGACCCAGTACTTC
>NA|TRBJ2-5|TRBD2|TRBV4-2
CASSQEAGAGETQYF
TGTGCCAGCAGCCAAGAAGCGGGGGCGGGTGAGACCCAGTACTTC
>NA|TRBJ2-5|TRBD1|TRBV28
CASRPQGGWIETQYF
TGTGCCAGCAGGCCACAGGGGGGATGGATAGAGACCCAGTACTTC
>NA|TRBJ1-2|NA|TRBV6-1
CASSESPQGYYGYTF
TGTGCCAGCAGTGAAAGTCCCCAGGGCTACTATGGCTACACCTTC
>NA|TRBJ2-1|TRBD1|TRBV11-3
CASSKRQGMSYNEQFF
TGTGCCAGCAGCAAGAGACAGGGTATGTCCTACAATGAGCAGTTCTTC
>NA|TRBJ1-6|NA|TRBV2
CASSEGQGIYSPLHF
TGTGCCAGCAGTGAAGGGCAGGGAATATACTCACCCCTCCACTTT
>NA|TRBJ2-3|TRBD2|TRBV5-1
CASSTGLVIDTQYF
TGCGCCAGCAGCACGGGACTAGTCATAGATACGCAGTATTTT
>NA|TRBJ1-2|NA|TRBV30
CAWGRGDYGYTF
TGTGCCTGGGGTCGGGGAGACTATGGCTACACCTTC
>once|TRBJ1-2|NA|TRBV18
CASSPQAGANYGYTF
TGTGCCAGCTCACCCCAGGCGGGAGCTAACTATGGCTACACCTTC
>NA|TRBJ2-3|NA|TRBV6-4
CASSDSGPPTDTQYF
TGTGCCAGCAGTGACTCGGGGCCTCCAACAGATACGCAGTATTTT
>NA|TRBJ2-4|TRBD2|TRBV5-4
CASSLSWGGVAKNIQYF
TGTGCCAGCAGCTTGTCCTGGGGGGGAGTAGCCAAAAACATTCAGTACTTC
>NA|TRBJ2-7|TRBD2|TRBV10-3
CAISEQSGGPGEQYF
TGTGCCATCAGTGAGCAGTCGGGGGGGCCAGGGGAGCAGTACTTC
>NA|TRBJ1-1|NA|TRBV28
CASSVDRNTEAFF
TGTGCCAGCAGTGTGGACAGGAACACTGAAGCTTTCTTT
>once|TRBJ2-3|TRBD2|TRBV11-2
CASSRLAGGYTDTQYF
TGTGCCAGCAGCCGGCTAGCGGGGGGGTACACAGATACGCAGTATTTT
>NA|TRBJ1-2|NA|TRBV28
CASRRTVYGYTF
TGTGCCAGCAGGAGGACAGTCTATGGCTACACCTTC
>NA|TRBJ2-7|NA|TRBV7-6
CASSLPGTEQYF
TGTGCCAGCAGCTTACCCGGGACAGAGCAGTACTTC
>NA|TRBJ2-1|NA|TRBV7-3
CASSPTPSSYNEQFF
TGTGCCAGCAGCCCAACCCCGAGCTCCTACAATGAGCAGTTCTTC
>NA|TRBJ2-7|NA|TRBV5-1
CASSLTASYEQYF
TGCGCCAGCAGCCTAACCGCCTCCTACGAGCAGTACTTC
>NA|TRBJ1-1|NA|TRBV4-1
CASSPALGGNTEAFF
TGCGCCAGCAGCCCGGCCCTCGGGGGGAACACTGAAGCTTTCTTT
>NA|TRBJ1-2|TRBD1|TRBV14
CASSPPDRKYGYTF
TGTGCCAGCAGCCCGCCGGACAGGAAATATGGCTACACCTTC
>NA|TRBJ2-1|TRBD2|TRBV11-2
CASSLDGLAGGSYNEQFF
TGTGCCAGCAGCTTAGATGGCCTAGCGGGGGGCTCCTACAATGAGCAGTTCTTC
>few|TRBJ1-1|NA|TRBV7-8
CASSLVRGNTEAFF
TGTGCCAGCAGCTTAGTTCGGGGGAACACTGAAGCTTTCTTT
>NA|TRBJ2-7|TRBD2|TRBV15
CATSRGASGYQTEQYF
TGTGCCACCAGCAGAGGAGCTAGCGGGTATCAAACCGAGCAGTACTTC
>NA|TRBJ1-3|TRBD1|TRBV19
CASTTGAGNTIYF
TGTGCCAGCACCACAGGGGCAGGAAACACCATATATTTT
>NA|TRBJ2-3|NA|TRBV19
CASSIELASTDTQYF
TGTGCCAGTAGTATCGAGTTAGCTAGCACAGATACGCAGTATTTT
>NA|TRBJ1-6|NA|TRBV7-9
CASSLTTGEGPLHF
TGTGCCAGCAGCCTCACGACCGGGGAGGGACCCCTCCACTTT
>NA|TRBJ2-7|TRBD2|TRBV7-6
CASSQTSGSYEQYF
TGTGCCAGCAGCCAGACTAGCGGGAGCTACGAGCAGTACTTC
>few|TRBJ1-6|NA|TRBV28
CASSPPGGHSSYNSPLHF
TGTGCCAGCAGTCCCCCGGGGGGGCACAGCTCCTATAATTCACCCCTCCACTTT
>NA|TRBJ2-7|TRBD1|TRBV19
CASSPGQGQSSYEQYF
TGTGCCAGTAGTCCCGGACAGGGGCAGAGCTCCTACGAGCAGTACTTC
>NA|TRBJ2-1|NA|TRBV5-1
CASSSDNYNEQFF
TGCGCCAGCAGCTCAGACAATTACAATGAGCAGTTCTTC
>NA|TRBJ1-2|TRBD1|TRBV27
CASSLGTGYGYTF
TGTGCCAGCAGTTTAGGGACAGGGTACGGCTACACCTTC
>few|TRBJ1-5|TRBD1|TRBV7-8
CASSWDSEGPQHF
TGTGCCAGCAGCTGGGACAGCGAGGGGCCCCAGCATTTT
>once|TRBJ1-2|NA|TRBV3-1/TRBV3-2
CASSPHGQGGGYTF
TGTGCCAGCAGCCCTCACGGCCAGGGTGGAGGCTACACCTTC
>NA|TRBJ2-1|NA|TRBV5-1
CASSPTSTENNEQFF
TGCGCCAGCAGCCCGACATCTACAGAGAACAATGAGCAGTTCTTC
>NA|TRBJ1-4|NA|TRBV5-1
CASSLGRENEKLFF
TGCGCCAGCAGCTTGGGACGGGAAAATGAAAAACTGTTTTTT
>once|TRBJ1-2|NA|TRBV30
CAWRVPGSYGYTF
TGTGCCTGGAGGGTCCCGGGTTCCTATGGCTACACCTTC
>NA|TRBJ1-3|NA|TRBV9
CASSVQGSSSGNTIYF
TGTGCCAGCAGCGTTCAGGGATCCTCCTCTGGAAACACCATATATTTT
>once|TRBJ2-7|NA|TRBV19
CASSIGGASVYEQYF
TGTGCCAGTAGTATTGGGGGGGCTTCCGTCTACGAGCAGTACTTC
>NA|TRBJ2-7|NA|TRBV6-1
CASSETGSAGHEQYF
TGTGCCAGCAGTGAAACAGGGTCCGCCGGGCACGAGCAGTACTTC
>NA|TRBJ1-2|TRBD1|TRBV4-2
CASSQDRGTGGVGYTF
TGTGCCAGCAGCCAAGATCGAGGGACAGGGGGCGTTGGCTACACCTTC
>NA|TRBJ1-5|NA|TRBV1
CTSNRPFGDSNQPQHF
TGCACCAGCAACCGTCCGTTCGGGGATAGCAATCAGCCCCAGCATTTT
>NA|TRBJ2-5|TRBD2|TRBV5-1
CASSPRTSESTTQYF
TGCGCCAGCAGCCCGCGGACTAGCGAGAGTACGACCCAGTACTTC
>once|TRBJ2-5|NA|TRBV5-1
CASSLQGRETQYF
TGCGCCAGCAGCTTACAGGGTCGAGAGACCCAGTACTTC
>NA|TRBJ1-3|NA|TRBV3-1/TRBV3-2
CASSQARGGGGNTIYF
TGTGCCAGCAGCCAAGCTCGGGGGGGTGGTGGAAACACCATATATTTT
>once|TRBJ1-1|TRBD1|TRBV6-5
CASSWDRGRVTEAFF
TGTGCCAGCAGTTGGGACAGGGGGCGGGTCACTGAAGCTTTCTTT
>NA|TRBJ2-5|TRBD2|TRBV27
CASSFLGLAGVRETQYF
TGTGCCAGCAGTTTCTTGGGACTAGCGGGGGTTAGGGAGACCCAGTACTTC
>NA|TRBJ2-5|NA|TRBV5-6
CASSLGRETQYF
TGTGCCAGCAGCTTGGGGAGGGAGACCCAGTACTTC
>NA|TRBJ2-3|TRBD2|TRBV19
CASSIDGTSPTDTQYF
TGTGCCAGTAGTATAGATGGGACTAGCCCCACAGATACGCAGTATTTT
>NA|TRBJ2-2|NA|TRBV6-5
CASSYTGPATGELFF
TGTGCCAGCAGTTACACGGGTCCGGCCACCGGGGAGCTGTTTTTT
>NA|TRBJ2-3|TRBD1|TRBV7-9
CASTGQGSTDTQYF
TGTGCCAGCACTGGACAGGGGAGCACAGATACGCAGTATTTT
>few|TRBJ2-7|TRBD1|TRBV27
CASSRTDRAHEQYF
TGTGCCAGCAGCCGGACGGACAGGGCCCACGAGCAGTACTTC
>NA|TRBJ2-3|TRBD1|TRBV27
CASRSYRGLSTDTQYF
TGTGCCAGCAGGTCTTACAGGGGGCTTAGCACAGATACGCAGTATTTT